This record covers a single T cell receptor beta chain. The antigen it recognizes is unknown. Base quality data are lacking; no much larger clone is found one base away. This specimen comes from a study of blood T cell repertoires in COVID-19 (dated by TCRdb to 2018 to 2021). With respect to the entire study: Collaborator samples came from the United States, Italy and Spain and covered acute and convalescent phases of COVID-19. The material from the prospective study consisted of cDNA or gDNA derived from T cells, B-cell-depleted T cells, or PBMCs. Deeply sampled blood TCRbeta repertoires from subjects exposed to, actively infected with, or recovered from COVID-19 were included in the dataset. The repertoires were released in a freely available public database intended as a resource for research on the immune response to SARS-CoV-2. Samples came from the ongoing ImmuneRACE study (first 160 participants) plus 1,254 subjects from 6 global collaborators. Nearly every sample came with metadata listing a de-identified subject ID, COVID-19 status, age in years and sex. Where available, HLA class I and class II types were taken from metadata supplied by the sample provider and were not determined by assay-based typing.

The immunoSEQ Assay, a bias-controlled multiplex PCR, was used to amplify TCRbeta CDR3 regions from genomic DNA. The authors' analysis ran thus. Nucleated cell counts per sample were estimated from amplification of reference gene primers within the assay. To quantify the absolute abundance of each unique TCRbeta CDR3 rearrangement, sequence reads were collapsed and filtered. Productive Simpson clonality was computed per sample as the square root of Simpson's diversity index over productive rearrangements. TCRdb retrieved this table from immuneACCESS and kept in-frame rearrangements only. Not all clones are present; in checked studies, unresolved V genes account for under half, and no reason is known for the remainder. V and J calls and clone size follow that table, whereas D and trimming were derived from the DNA. This sample lists 390,000 or so clones; about 87% were detected once. Of the sample, approximately 10% is held by the ten largest clones.

The study at large found these results: The amount of clinical and demographic metadata varied by source and participant and was provided uncurated.

The CDR3 contains 18 residues, cysteine and phenylalanine counted. The CDR3 DNA has 54 bases and is translated from base 1. From a lookup of the germline V gene (reference sequence), CDR1 and CDR2 are LGHDT and YNNKEL. V is reduced by 4 bases and J by 0 bases, leaving a spacing of 18 bases between them. In the prospective study, participants were roughly 18 to 95 years old, resided in under 30 geographic areas of the United States, and were enrolled through a virtual design. In the prospective study, cohorts were assigned on the basis of participant-reported clinical history obtained from a screening survey and a study questionnaire. Recovered participants in ImmuneRACE Cohort 3 were defined as having two consecutive negative NP/OP PCR tests, clearance from a healthcare professional, or resolution of symptoms. Mobile phlebotomists in the prospective study collected whole blood, serum and a nasopharyngeal or oropharyngeal swab from every participant. Participants in the prospective study had the option to provide additional blood draws and questionnaires over a roughly 2-month period. Prospective study blood samples were shipped either frozen or at room temperature before DNA extraction.

The chain is assembled from TRBV3-1 (or the pseudogene TRBV3-2) and TRBJ2-2, with TRBD1 perhaps the D gene, on 7 matching bases. The receptor was isolated from a woman in her forties or fifties who had recovered from COVID-19. The sample consisted of PBMCs or T cells enriched from blood (not recorded which). Here is the DNA: TGTGCCAGCAGCCCGAGGGCGGGACAGCCCCCGAACACCGGGGAGCTGTTTTTT. The resulting protein is CASSPRAGQPPNTGELFF.